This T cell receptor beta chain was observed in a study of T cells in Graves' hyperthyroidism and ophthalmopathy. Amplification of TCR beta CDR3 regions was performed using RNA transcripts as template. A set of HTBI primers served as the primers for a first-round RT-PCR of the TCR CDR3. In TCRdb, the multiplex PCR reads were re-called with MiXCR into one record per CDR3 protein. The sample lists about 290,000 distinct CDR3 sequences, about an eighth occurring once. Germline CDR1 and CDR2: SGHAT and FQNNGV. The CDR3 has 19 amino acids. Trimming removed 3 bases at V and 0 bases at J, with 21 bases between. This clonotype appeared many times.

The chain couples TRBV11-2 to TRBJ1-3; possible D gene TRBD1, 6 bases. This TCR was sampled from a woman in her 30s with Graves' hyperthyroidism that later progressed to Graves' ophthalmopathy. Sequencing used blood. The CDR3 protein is CASSFRAPGHMSSGNTIYF. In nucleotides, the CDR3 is TGTGCCAGCAGCTTTAGAGCCCCGGGACACATGAGCTCTGGAAACACCATATATTTT.